This T cell receptor beta chain originates from a study of blood T cell repertoires in COVID-19. Turning to the study itself: Nucleic acid was either cDNA or gDNA, and it came from T cells, B-cell-depleted T cells, or PBMCs.

Living in about 25 US areas, the participants were between 18 and 89 years of age. Cohorts were assigned according to the clinical history that participants reported. The authors' processing: Counts of nucleated cells, estimated from reference gene primer amplification, were obtained. Sequencing used immunoSEQ multiplex PCR; TCRdb keeps in-frame clones, though not all of them. V, J and clone size are those of that table, while D and trimming were read from the DNA. This table has under 300,000 clones, around nine tenths appearing once. Input material: PBMCs or T cells enriched from blood (not recorded which). The sequence derives from a woman in her thirties or forties who had been exposed to COVID-19.

The CDR3 loop is CASSEAGQDYGYTF. CDR3 DNA: TGTGCCAGCAGTGAAGCAGGGCAGGACTATGGCTACACCTTC. V and J are TRBV25-1 and TRBJ1-2; D may be TRBD1 (5 bases). V gave up 2 bases and J gave up 3 bases, with 10 bases separating them. The CDR3 spans 14 residues. Germline V gene lookup returns CDR1 MGHDK and CDR2 SYGVNS.